This T cell receptor (beta chain) was recovered during a study of somatic mutations in cytotoxic T cells in rheumatoid arthritis. The CDR3 is made up of 15 amino acids. Trimming pared 2 bases from V and 6 bases from J, leaving 14 bases between. Germline CDR1 LNHDA, CDR2 SQIVND (reference sequence). The method was immunoSEQ multiplex PCR; TCRdb's version includes in-frame clones alone and lacks a portion of them. Of 15,000 to 20,000 clones listed, about 81% were seen once; the top ten hold over 11%. The rearrangement links TRBV19 to TRBJ2-1, with D perhaps matching TRBD2 (6 bases). The TCR originated in an adult with rheumatoid arthritis. Specimen: CD8+ T cells sorted from blood. CDR3 sequence reads: CASSIPSSVGNEQFF. The CDR3, as DNA: TGTGCCAGTAGTATACCATCTAGCGTTGGCAATGAGCAGTTCTTC.